Listed below are T cell receptor beta chains from one sample, sequenced in a study of cytomegalovirus exposure and HLA in healthy donors. Here immunoSEQ multiplex PCR was the method, and the copy in TCRdb shows in-frame clones only, minus some. This sample has about 160,000 clones, with 70% to 90% found just once. Material for sequencing was PBMCs. These receptor sequences come from a man younger than 35 in good health and CMV-seropositive. Each CDR3 is given with its conserved first and last residue. Fields, in order: CDR3 length, V gene, J gene, D gene, CDR3 DNA, CDR3 protein. A D gene is named only where the DNA matches it firmly.

>17|TRBV9|TRBJ2-3|TRBD1
TGTGCCAGCAGCGCGGGGGGGGGACAGGGGCCGACAGATACGCAGTATTTT
CASSAGGGQGPTDTQYF
>16|TRBV4-1|TRBJ1-1|NA
TGCGCCAGCAGCGCCCGGGAGTGGGCCTCGAACACTGAAGCTTTCTTT
CASSAREWASNTEAFF
>15|TRBV4-1|TRBJ2-5|TRBD2
TGCGCCAGCAGCCAAGAGCGGACTAGCGGGGGGCCGCAGTACTTC
CASSQERTSGGPQYF
>13|TRBV10-3|TRBJ2-7|NA
TGTGCCATCAGTGACCGGAGCTCCTACGAGCAGTACTTC
CAISDRSSYEQYF
>14|TRBV18|TRBJ1-1|NA
TGTGCCAGCTCACCAAGAGGGCTGAACACTGAAGCTTTCTTT
CASSPRGLNTEAFF
>14|TRBV11-3|TRBJ1-1|NA
TGTGCCAGCAGCTTTGGGGGCATGAACACTGAAGCTTTCTTT
CASSFGGMNTEAFF
>15|TRBV5-6|TRBJ2-1|TRBD2
TGTGCCAGCAGCCTAGGACTAGCGGGGGGCTATGAGCAGTTCTTC
CASSLGLAGGYEQFF
>15|TRBV12-5|TRBJ2-1|NA
TGTGCTAGTGGTTTGGCGACGACTAGTTCCGATGAGCAGTTCTTC
CASGLATTSSDEQFF
>15|TRBV18|TRBJ1-6|TRBD1
TGTGCCAGCTCACCAGGGACAGGGCCTAATTCACCCCTCCACTTT
CASSPGTGPNSPLHF
>14|TRBV11-2|TRBJ2-7|NA
TGTGCCAGCAGCTTGCGGGGAATCTCCTACGAGCAGTACTTC
CASSLRGISYEQYF
>16|TRBV4-3|TRBJ1-4|TRBD1
TGCGCCAGCAGCCCGCCGTGGAGGGGGCGGCGGGAAAAACTGTTTTTT
CASSPPWRGRREKLFF
>14|TRBV7-2|TRBJ2-7|TRBD1
TGTGCCAGCAGCTTCACGACAGGGAGCTACGAGCAGTACTTC
CASSFTTGSYEQYF
>15|TRBV6-5|TRBJ1-5|NA
TGTGCCAGCAGTTACGGGGCTGCGGGCAATCAGCCCCAGCATTTT
CASSYGAAGNQPQHF
>12|TRBV7-2|TRBJ1-2|NA
TGTGCCAGCAGCTTAGAACGGAGAGGCTACACCTTC
CASSLERRGYTF
>16|TRBV18|TRBJ1-1|TRBD1
TGTGCCAGCTCACCCTCGACAGGGGGCAAAGGAACTGAAGCTTTCTTT
CASSPSTGGKGTEAFF